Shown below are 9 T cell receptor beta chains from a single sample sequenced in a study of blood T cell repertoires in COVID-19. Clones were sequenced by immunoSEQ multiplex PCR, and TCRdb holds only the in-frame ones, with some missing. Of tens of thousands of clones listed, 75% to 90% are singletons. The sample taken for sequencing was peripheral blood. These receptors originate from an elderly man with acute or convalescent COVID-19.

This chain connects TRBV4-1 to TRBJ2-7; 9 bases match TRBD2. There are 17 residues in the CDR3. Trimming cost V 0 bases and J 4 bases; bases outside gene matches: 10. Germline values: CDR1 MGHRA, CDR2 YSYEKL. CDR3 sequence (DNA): TGCGCCAGCAGCCAAGATCGGGGTAGCGGGAGATCTTACGAGCAGTACTTC. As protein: CASSQDRGSGRSYEQYF.

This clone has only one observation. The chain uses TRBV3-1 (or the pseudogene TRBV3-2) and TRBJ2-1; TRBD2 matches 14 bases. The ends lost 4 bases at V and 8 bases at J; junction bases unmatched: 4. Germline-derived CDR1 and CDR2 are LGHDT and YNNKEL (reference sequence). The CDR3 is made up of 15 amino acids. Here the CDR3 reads CASSPGTSGSDEQFF. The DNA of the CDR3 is TGTGCCAGCAGCCCCGGGACTAGCGGGAGCGATGAGCAGTTCTTC.

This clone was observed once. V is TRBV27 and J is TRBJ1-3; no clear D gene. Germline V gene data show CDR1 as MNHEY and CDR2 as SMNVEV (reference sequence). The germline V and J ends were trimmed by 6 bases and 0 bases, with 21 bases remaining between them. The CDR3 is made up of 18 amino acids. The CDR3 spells CASSLSGGNQLSGNTIYF. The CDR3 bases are TGTGCCAGCAGCCTTTCTGGAGGGAACCAGCTCTCTGGAAACACCATATATTTT.

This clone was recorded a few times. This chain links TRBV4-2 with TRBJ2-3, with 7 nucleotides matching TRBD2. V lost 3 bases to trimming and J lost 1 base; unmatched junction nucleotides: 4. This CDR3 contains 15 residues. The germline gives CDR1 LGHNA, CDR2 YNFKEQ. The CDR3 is CASSQDREGTDTQYF. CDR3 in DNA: TGTGCCAGCAGCCAGGACCGGGAGGGCACAGATACGCAGTATTTT.

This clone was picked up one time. The CDR3 DNA follows: TGTGCCACCAGTGCCAATTCGGGGGGACGGCGCAATGAGCAGTTCTTC. Encoded protein: CATSANSGGRRNEQFF. V and J are TRBV24-1 and TRBJ2-1; 7 bases are a match to TRBD2. With V trimmed by 5 bases and J by 6 bases, 12 bases remained unmatched. The CDR3 runs to 16 residues. The V gene's germline CDR1 is KGHDR and CDR2 SFDVKD.

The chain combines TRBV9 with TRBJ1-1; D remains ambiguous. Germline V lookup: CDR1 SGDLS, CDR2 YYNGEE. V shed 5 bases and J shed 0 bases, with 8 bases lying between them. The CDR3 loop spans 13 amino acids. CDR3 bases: TGTGCCAGCAGTATCACAATGAACACTGAAGCTTTCTTT. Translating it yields CASSITMNTEAFF.

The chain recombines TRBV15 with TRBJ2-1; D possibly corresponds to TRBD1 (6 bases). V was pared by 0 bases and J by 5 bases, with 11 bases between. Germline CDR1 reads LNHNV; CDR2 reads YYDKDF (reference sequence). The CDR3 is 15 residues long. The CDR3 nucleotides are TGTGCCACCAGCAGAGACTTGACAGGCGACAATGAGCAGTTCTTC. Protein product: CATSRDLTGDNEQFF.

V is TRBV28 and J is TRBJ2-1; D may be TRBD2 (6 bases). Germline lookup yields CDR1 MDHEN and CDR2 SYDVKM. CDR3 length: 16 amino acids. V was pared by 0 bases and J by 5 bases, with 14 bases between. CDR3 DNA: TGTGCCAGCAGTTTATGGGCCGCGGGATCGGACAATGAGCAGTTCTTC. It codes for CASSLWAAGSDNEQFF. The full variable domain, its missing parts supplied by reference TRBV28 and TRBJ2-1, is DVKVTQSSRYLVKRTGEKVFLECVQDMDHENMFWYRQDPGLGLRLIYFSYDVKMKEKGDIPEGYSVSREKKERFSLILESASTNQTSMYLCASSLWAAGSDNEQFFGPGTRLTVL.

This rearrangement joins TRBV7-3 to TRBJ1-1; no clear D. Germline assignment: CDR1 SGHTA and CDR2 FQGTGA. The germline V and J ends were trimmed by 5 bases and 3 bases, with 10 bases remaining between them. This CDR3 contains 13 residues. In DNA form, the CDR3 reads TGTGCCAGCAGCCCCACAGTGGACACTGAAGCTTTCTTT. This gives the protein CASSPTVDTEAFF.